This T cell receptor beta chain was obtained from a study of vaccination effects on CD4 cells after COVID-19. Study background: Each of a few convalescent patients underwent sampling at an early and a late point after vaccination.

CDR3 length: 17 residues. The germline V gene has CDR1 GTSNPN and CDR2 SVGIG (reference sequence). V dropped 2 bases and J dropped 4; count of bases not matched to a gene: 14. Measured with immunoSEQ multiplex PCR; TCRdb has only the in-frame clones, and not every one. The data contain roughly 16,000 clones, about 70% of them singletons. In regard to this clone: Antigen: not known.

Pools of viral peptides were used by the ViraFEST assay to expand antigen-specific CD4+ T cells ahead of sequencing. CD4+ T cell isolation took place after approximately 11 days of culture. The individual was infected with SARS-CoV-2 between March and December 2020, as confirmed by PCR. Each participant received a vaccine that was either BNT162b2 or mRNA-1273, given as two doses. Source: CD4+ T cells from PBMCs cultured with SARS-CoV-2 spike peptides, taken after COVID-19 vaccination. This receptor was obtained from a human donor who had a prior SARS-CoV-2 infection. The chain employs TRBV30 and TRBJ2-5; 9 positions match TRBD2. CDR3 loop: CAWSPPLRLAGRETQYF. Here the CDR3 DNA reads TGTGCCTGGAGTCCCCCCCTCCGGCTAGCGGGGAGAGAGACCCAGTACTTC. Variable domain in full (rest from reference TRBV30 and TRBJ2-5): SQTIHQWPATLVQPVGSPLSLECTVEGTSNPNLYWYRQAAGRGLQLLFYSVGIGQISSEVPQNLSASRPQDRQFILSSKKLLLSDSGFYLCAWSPPLRLAGRETQYFGPGTRLLVL.